This T cell receptor beta chain was identified in a study of blood T cell repertoires in COVID-19. In the study overall: Samples taken during acute and convalescent COVID-19 were collected in the United States, Italy and Spain.

The CDR3 is made up of 17 amino acids. Germline V gene sequence: CDR1 MGHRA, CDR2 YSYEKL. V was pared by 4 bases and J by 0 bases, with 9 bases of the junction left unmatched. Per the study methods: Reference gene primer amplification yielded estimated nucleated cell counts. Measured with immunoSEQ multiplex PCR; TCRdb has only the in-frame clones, and not every one. D and trimming were read from the DNA, whereas the V and J calls and clone size are those reported in that table. The sample includes fewer than 250,000 clones, 82% of them seen just once. The sequenced sample consisted of peripheral blood. This receptor was identified in a woman in her sixties or seventies with COVID-19, enrolled during active disease. The chain recombines TRBV4-1 with TRBJ2-3; 8 bases fit TRBD2. CDR3 region: CASSRTGASGSTDTQYF. CDR3 DNA: TGCGCCAGCAGCCGAACCGGGGCTAGCGGGAGCACAGATACGCAGTATTTT.